The 18 T cell receptor beta chains in this list originate from one sample, sequenced in a study of cytomegalovirus exposure and HLA in healthy donors. Primers included in the PCR were 60 Vbeta and 13 Jbeta primers. Clones were sequenced by immunoSEQ multiplex PCR, and TCRdb holds only the in-frame ones, with some missing. The sample carries over 150,000 clones, about 80% recorded once. Sequences were obtained from PBMCs. The receptor set was obtained from a woman in her thirties in good health and CMV-seronegative.

The chain links TRBV13 to TRBJ2-5; the match to TRBD1 covers 7 bases. With the DNA end fitting TRBJ2-7 better, the J assignment may be wrong. CDR3 length equals 14 residues. Looked up from germline, CDR1 is PRHDT and CDR2 is FYEKMQ (reference sequence). The CDR3 DNA reads TGTGCCAGCAGCTCCCGGGACAGTAGTAGCGAGCAGTACTTC. It is translated as CASSSRDSSSEQYF.

The chain employs TRBV2 and TRBJ2-7; 9 bases match TRBD2. The V gene end was trimmed by 2 bases and the J gene end by 5 bases; junction bases not matched to a gene: 7. The CDR3 runs to 15 residues. Germline CDR1 SNHLY, CDR2 FYNNEI. CDR3 DNA sequence: TGTGCCAGCAGTGAAAGGCGGGAGGGCGCCGACGAGCAGTACTTC. Translation: CASSERREGADEQYF. Full variable domain (outside the CDR3, taken from reference TRBV2 and TRBJ2-7): EPEVTQTPSHQVTQMGQEVILRCVPISNHLYFYWYRQILGQKVEFLVSFYNNEISEKSEIFDDQFSVERPDGSNFTLKIRSTKLEDSAMYFCASSERREGADEQYFGPGTRLTVT.

This chain uses TRBV6-7 with TRBJ1-1; the match to TRBD1 covers 8 bases. TRBV6-7 qualifies as an ORF whose function is uncertain. The CDR3 is 16 residues long. The V gene end was trimmed by 6 bases and the J gene end by 0 bases; junction bases not matched to a gene: 9. The CDR3 bases are TGTGCCAGCAGCTGGGACAGGACTTCTATGAACACTGAAGCTTTCTTT. It is translated as CASSWDRTSMNTEAFF.

This chain links TRBV5-5 with TRBJ2-3; D may be TRBD2 (6 bases). The germline gives CDR1 SGHKS, CDR2 YYEKEE (reference sequence). The length of the CDR3 is 18 residues. V lost 0 bases, J lost 2 bases, and 19 bases lay in between. The DNA for the CDR3 is TGTGCCAGCAGCTTGGATATTTGGATAGCGGACTACACAGATACGCAGTATTTT. Its translation is CASSLDIWIADYTDTQYF. Variable domain in full (rest from reference TRBV5-5 and TRBJ2-3): DAGVTQSPTHLIKTRGQQVTLRCSPISGHKSVSWYQQVLGQGPQFIFQYYEKEERGRGNFPDRFSARQFPNYSSELNVNALLLGDSALYLCASSLDIWIADYTDTQYFGPGTRLTVL.

The V and J genes are TRBV29-1 and TRBJ1-2; 8 nucleotides line up with TRBD1. The CDR3 contains 14 residues. The germline gives CDR1 SQVTM, CDR2 ANQGSEA. V lost 7 bases, J lost 12 bases, and 19 bases stayed unmatched. The CDR3 nucleotides read TGCAGCGCCCAAGCTCGGGACAGGTCGATTAGCAACACCTTC. Its translation is CSAQARDRSISNTF.

CDR3 protein: CASTARDTRGGYTF. CDR3 nucleotides: TGTGCCAGCACGGCTCGGGATACACGTGGTGGCTACACCTTC. The V call is TRBV6-5, the J call TRBJ1-2; D is unresolved. There are 14 residues in the CDR3. CDR1 and CDR2 (germline): MNHEY, SVGAGI. V shed 7 bases and J shed 7 bases, with 19 bases lying between them.

The V call is TRBV7-6, the J call TRBJ1-5; weak D call: TRBD1 (6 bases). Germline CDR1 SGHVS, CDR2 FNYEAQ. V was clipped by 1 base and J by 5 bases, with 9 bases between them. This CDR3 has 14 residues. The CDR3: CASSLGTVDQPQHF. The CDR3 nucleotides read TGTGCCAGCAGCTTAGGGACAGTGGATCAGCCCCAGCATTTT.

This sequence joins TRBV11-2 and TRBJ2-2; D perhaps matches TRBD2 (5 bases). Looked up from germline, CDR1 is SGHAT and CDR2 is FQNNGV. Trimming removed 3 bases at V and 1 base at J, with 6 bases between. This CDR3 contains 14 residues. The DNA for the CDR3 is TGTGCCAGCAGCTTTGAGGGGAACACCGGGGAGCTGTTTTTT. It encodes CASSFEGNTGELFF.

The V gene is TRBV4-1, the J gene TRBJ2-7; 8 bases align to TRBD1. This CDR3 is 17 amino acids long. J gave up 3 bases and V 4 bases, and 14 bases lay outside the gene matches. Germline values: CDR1 MGHRA, CDR2 YSYEKL. CDR3 in amino acids: CASSPYSATGVDYEQYF. The CDR3 coding sequence is TGCGCCAGCAGCCCCTACAGCGCGACAGGGGTAGACTACGAGCAGTACTTC.

This clone was seen once. The chain has TRBV7-9 and TRBJ2-2; D might be TRBD1 (6 bases). Trimming removed 8 bases from V and 7 bases from J, with 17 bases in between. The CDR3 totals 14 residues. CDR1 is SEHNR, CDR2 FQNEAQ, per germline (reference sequence). The CDR3 DNA reads TGTGCCAGCCCCCCCGGACAGTTCGGCGGGGAGCTGTTTTTT. Residues: CASPPGQFGGELFF.

This clone was counted only a few times. CDR3 loop: CATSRGDTQNTEAFF. CDR3 nucleotide sequence: TGTGCCACCAGCAGAGGGGACACTCAGAACACTGAAGCTTTCTTT. The chain joins TRBV15 to TRBJ1-1, with a weak D call TRBD1 (6 bases). Looked up from germline, CDR1 is LNHNV and CDR2 is YYDKDF (reference sequence). The CDR3 is made up of 15 amino acids. The V gene lost 1 base and the J gene lost 1 base, with 10 bases spanning the gap.

The chain carries TRBV5-4 and TRBJ1-1; D is possibly TRBD1 (5 bases). The CDR3 is made up of 15 amino acids. Germline assignment: CDR1 SGHNT and CDR2 YYREEE (reference sequence). The germline V and J ends were trimmed by 4 bases and 1 base, with 14 bases remaining between them. The DNA of the CDR3 is TGTGCCAGCAGCCCGTGGCCGACAGCGAACACTGAAGCTTTCTTT. It encodes CASSPWPTANTEAFF.

The chain employs TRBV18 and TRBJ1-1, with 8 bases matching TRBD1. CDR3 length: 15 amino acids. Germline lookup yields CDR1 KGHSH and CDR2 LQKENI. With 6 bases clipped from V and 1 base from J, the junction kept 7 bases outside the gene matches. The CDR3 protein is CASSATGTGNTEAFF. CDR3 nucleotide sequence: TGTGCCAGCTCGGCCACCGGGACAGGGAACACTGAAGCTTTCTTT.

The rearrangement links TRBV7-9 to TRBJ2-7, with D perhaps matching TRBD2 (6 bases). V lost 1 base, J lost 3 bases, and 13 bases lay in between. This CDR3 comprises 15 residues. CDR1 is SEHNR and CDR2 is FQNEAQ in the germline V gene (reference sequence). The CDR3 DNA reads as TGTGCCAGCAGCTTAGTCGGCGGGGTTCTCTACGAGCAGTACTTC. It translates to CASSLVGGVLYEQYF.

The chain employs TRBV29-1 and TRBJ2-5, with D possibly matching TRBD2 (6 bases). The V end was cut by 2 bases, the J end by 1 base, with 14 bases between. The germline V gene encodes CDR1 SQVTM and CDR2 ANQGSEA. The CDR3 spans 15 residues. The CDR3 nucleotides read TGCAGCGTTGAATCAAGGGACTGGAGCCAAGAGACCCAGTACTTC. As protein: CSVESRDWSQETQYF.

The rearrangement joins TRBV7-2 to TRBJ2-7; the D gene is possibly TRBD2 (5 bases). This CDR3 is built from 14 residues. V was trimmed by 3 bases and J by 3 bases, leaving 12 bases between them. CDR1 SGHTA and CDR2 FQGNSA come from the germline V gene. The CDR3 here is CASSFYSGIYEQYF. For the CDR3, the DNA is TGTGCCAGCAGCTTTTACAGCGGAATCTACGAGCAGTACTTC.

In this sample, this clone turned up a few times. This chain uses TRBV6-5 with TRBJ2-7, with 10 bases that match TRBD2. Germline V gene data show CDR1 as MNHEY and CDR2 as SVGAGI. The CDR3 totals 15 residues. Trimming removed 2 bases from V and 6 bases from J; junction bases left unmatched: 7. The CDR3 is CASSYSGGALREQYF. The CDR3 region has the DNA TGTGCCAGCAGTTACAGCGGGGGGGCCCTTCGCGAGCAGTACTTC.

This chain uses TRBV9 with TRBJ1-5; unclear D gene. The CDR3 totals 17 residues. Looked up from germline, CDR1 is SGDLS and CDR2 is YYNGEE. The V gene lost 0 bases and the J gene lost 3 bases, with 16 bases spanning the gap. The CDR3 DNA sequence: TGTGCCAGCAGCGTAGGGCCCCGGGTAGGTTACAATCAGCCCCAGCATTTT. Translation gives CASSVGPRVGYNQPQHF.